This T cell receptor beta chain was obtained from a study of OX40 agonist ivuxolimab in advanced cancers. Turning to the study itself: The drug used for patients, ivuxolimab, was an agonistic anti-OX40 (CD134) antibody. Two cutaneous melanoma patients and one hepatocellular carcinoma patient, three in all, had partial responses. Study-level results: Specificity for antigen went undetermined in the expanded peripheral T cells.

Produced via immunoSEQ multiplex PCR; TCRdb's table is partial and in-frame only. The sample has 74,000 or so clones; roughly 91% are singletons. Note on this clone: Its specificity is unknown.

CDR1 and CDR2 from the germline V gene are SQVTM and ANQGSEA. Trimming pared 4 bases from V and 4 bases from J, leaving 10 bases between. The CDR3 spans 12 residues. The TCR sequence derives from an adult with an advanced solid tumor such as melanoma, head and neck, liver or kidney cancer. The rearrangement uses TRBV29-1 and TRBJ1-2, with TRBD1 as a possible D gene (6 bases). The source was CD4+ or CD8+ T cells sorted from blood, collected in a trial of the OX40 agonist ivuxolimab. The CDR3 reads CSVAGEFYGYTF. The CDR3 coding sequence is TGCAGCGTTGCAGGGGAATTCTATGGCTACACCTTC. Supplemented by reference TRBV29-1 and TRBJ1-2, the full variable domain reads SAVISQKPSRDICQRGTSLTIQCQVDSQVTMMFWYRQQPGQSLTLIATANQGSEATYESGFVIDKFPISRPNLTFSTLTVSNMSPEDSSIYLCSVAGEFYGYTFGSGTRLTVV.